Following are 26 T cell receptor beta chains from one sample sequenced in a study of early T cells in non-severe SARS-CoV-2 infection. TCRdb fed the 5' RACE reads into MiXCR, producing one record per CDR3 protein. This table has about 80,000 distinct CDR3 sequences, about a sixth appearing once. The sequenced material came from whole blood. The receptors come from an adult who was a healthcare worker with PCR-confirmed SARS-CoV-2 infection or an uninfected control (not recorded which).

This chain uses TRBV29-1 with TRBJ2-5; D not resolved. This CDR3 has 12 residues. CDR1 is SQVTM, CDR2 ANQGSEA, per germline. The V end lost 6 bases, the J end lost 4 bases, and 12 bases lay between the germline ends. Here the CDR3 reads CSVLDERETQYF. CDR3 coding DNA: TGCAGCGTCCTAGACGAGAGAGAGACCCAGTACTTC.

The J gene is TRBJ1-3, the V gene TRBV6-6, with D possibly TRBD1 on 5 matching bases. Germline-derived CDR1 and CDR2 are MNHNY and SVGAGI (reference sequence). The CDR3 sequence is 17 residues long. V was cut by 8 bases and J by 0 bases, with 20 bases left in between. The DNA for the CDR3 is TGTGCCAGCTATGGGACGACCTCCGGGCCCTCTGGAAACACCATATATTTT. Encoded protein: CASYGTTSGPSGNTIYF.

The V and J genes are TRBV2 and TRBJ2-1; 8 positions match TRBD2. Germline V gene sequence: CDR1 SNHLY, CDR2 FYNNEI. V lost 5 bases to trimming and J lost 12 bases; unmatched junction nucleotides: 6. The CDR3 is 12 residues long. The CDR3 DNA reads as TGTGCCAGCAGTCCTTCTAGCGGGTGGCAGTTCTTC. Its translation: CASSPSSGWQFF.

This clonotype was recorded a few times. The CDR3 nucleotides are TGTGCCAGTAGTATGGGGACCTCCTACGAGCAGTACTTC. Protein: CASSMGTSYEQYF. The chain links TRBV19 to TRBJ2-7, with D tentatively TRBD1 or TRBD2 (5 bases each). V dropped 3 bases and J dropped 0 bases, with 6 bases sitting between them. Germline V gene lookup returns CDR1 LNHDA and CDR2 SQIVND (reference sequence). CDR3 length: 13 residues.

This chain uses TRBV29-1 with TRBJ2-7; D uncertain. With 5 bases removed from V and 1 base from J, the gap between germline ends came to 12 bases. The CDR3 totals 13 residues. Germline assignment: CDR1 SQVTM and CDR2 ANQGSEA. The DNA of the CDR3 is TGCAGCGTTTTGGATCCCCTATCCTACGAGCAGTACTTC. Encoded protein: CSVLDPLSYEQYF.

The V gene is TRBV11-1, the J gene TRBJ1-6, with unresolved D. Trimming took off 2 bases at V and 6 bases at J, with 2 bases between the two ends. The CDR3 loop spans 12 amino acids. CDR1 is SGHAT, CDR2 FQDESV, per germline (reference sequence). For the CDR3, the DNA is TGTGCCAGCAGCTTAACTAATTCACCCCTCCACTTT. Amino acids: CASSLTNSPLHF. The whole variable domain, filled in from reference TRBV11-1 and TRBJ1-6, reads EAEVAQSPRYKITEKSQAVAFWCDPISGHATLYWYRQILGQGPELLVQFQDESVVDDSQLPKDRFSAERLKGVDSTLKIQPAELGDSAMYLCASSLTNSPLHFGNGTRLTVT.

The CDR3 loop reads CASKRQLPGNTIYF. The CDR3 DNA is TGTGCCAGCAAGCGTCAACTACCTGGAAACACCATATATTTT. The J gene is TRBJ1-3, the V gene TRBV2, with D hard to call. This CDR3 is built from 14 residues. CDR1 and CDR2 from the germline V gene are SNHLY and FYNNEI. V was clipped by 7 bases and J by 2 bases, with 12 bases between them.

The V and J genes are TRBV7-9 and TRBJ2-1; TRBD2 agrees at 9 bases. CDR3 length equals 16 residues. J was trimmed by 4 bases and V by 7 bases; bases with no gene match: 11. Germline assignment: CDR1 SEHNR and CDR2 FQNEAQ (reference sequence). The CDR3 reads CASTPRGGRAYNEQFF. The CDR3 region has the DNA TGTGCCAGCACCCCTCGTGGCGGGAGGGCGTACAATGAGCAGTTCTTC.

This clonotype came up many times. This rearrangement joins TRBV29-1 to TRBJ2-5, with TRBD1 identical over 7 bases. The CDR3 has 12 amino acids. Germline-derived CDR1 and CDR2 are SQVTM and ANQGSEA. The junction had 6 bases not matched to a gene; V was cut back by 7 bases and J by 4 bases. The CDR3 region is CSALAGGETQYF. DNA for the CDR3: TGCAGCGCCCTAGCAGGGGGAGAGACCCAGTACTTC.

This clonotype was detected only a few times. The chain is built from TRBV7-9 and TRBJ2-7; D possibly corresponds to TRBD1 (6 bases). This CDR3 spans 15 amino acids. The germline V gene has CDR1 SEHNR and CDR2 FQNEAQ (reference sequence). Trimming took 5 bases from V and 8 from J, leaving 22 bases between them. Written as DNA, the CDR3 is TGTGCCAGCAGCCGGGCGCAGGGGACCGGCGTGAAGCAGTACTTC. This encodes CASSRAQGTGVKQYF.

Only a few counts were recorded for this clonotype. The genes are TRBV20-1 and TRBJ2-3; 13 bases align to TRBD2. From germline, CDR1 is DFQATT and CDR2 SNEGSKA (reference sequence). The CDR3 runs to 16 residues. V shed 5 bases and J 5 bases; nucleotides not matched to a gene: 10. The chain's CDR3 is CSALTGLAGSGDTQYF. In nucleotides, the CDR3 is TGCAGTGCTTTGACGGGACTAGCGGGGTCAGGAGATACGCAGTATTTT.

The table lists this clonotype with a few counts. The rearrangement links TRBV10-3 to TRBJ2-3; 7 nucleotides line up with TRBD1. The germline V gene encodes CDR1 ENHRY and CDR2 SYGVKD. The CDR3 is 14 residues long. After removal of 8 bases from V and 4 bases from J, the junction contained 9 bases not matched to a gene. CDR3 amino acids: CAIQSRGPSDTQYF. CDR3 in DNA: TGTGCCATCCAGTCAAGGGGGCCGTCAGATACGCAGTATTTT.

The J gene is TRBJ1-2, the V gene TRBV28; D unclear. V was cut by 4 bases and J by 8 bases, with 5 bases left in between. Germline-derived CDR1 and CDR2 are MDHEN and SYDVKM. CDR3 length: 10 residues. The CDR3 sequence is CASSSQGYTF. The CDR3 DNA sequence: TGTGCCAGCAGTTCACAGGGCTACACCTTC.

This clonotype was counted a few times. J is TRBJ2-5 and V is TRBV12-3 or TRBV12-4; D not resolved. V dropped 2 bases and J dropped 2 bases, with 9 bases sitting between them. There are 14 residues in the CDR3. For the CDR3, the DNA is TGTGCCAGCAGTTTATTTGAGGTACAAGAGACCCAGTACTTC. It yields the protein CASSLFEVQETQYF.

The chain has TRBV20-1 and TRBJ2-7; a weak D match, TRBD2 (7 bases). Trimming cost V 6 bases and J 0 bases, with 18 bases left between them. The CDR3 covers 15 residues. The germline V gene encodes CDR1 DFQATT and CDR2 SNEGSKA (reference sequence). CDR3 in amino acids: CSAPGGGAVSYEQYF. CDR3 coding DNA: TGCAGTGCCCCAGGAGGGGGGGCCGTCTCCTACGAGCAGTACTTC.

The rearrangement uses TRBV28 and TRBJ1-4; TRBD1 aligns across 7 bases. CDR3 size: 15 residues. Losses at the gene ends were 4 bases for V and 8 bases for J; bases not matched to a gene: 10. Germline V gene lookup returns CDR1 MDHEN and CDR2 SYDVKM. CDR3 amino acids: CASSSPLRGREKLFF. The CDR3 DNA is TGTGCCAGCAGTTCCCCCCTCAGGGGGAGAGAAAAACTGTTTTTT.

This sequence joins TRBV14 and TRBJ1-2; 7 bases line up with TRBD1. The CDR3 is 15 amino acids. CDR1 and CDR2 from the germline V gene are SGHDN and FVKESK. V shed 1 base and J 4 bases; nucleotides not matched to a gene: 6. DNA of the CDR3: TGTGCCAGCAGCCAAGCAGGGGGAGAGGGCTATGGCTACACCTTC. Residues: CASSQAGGEGYGYTF.

The J gene is TRBJ2-1, the V gene TRBV19; tentative D call: TRBD2 (6 bases). Trimming removed 7 bases at V and 0 bases at J, with 13 bases between. This CDR3 spans 15 amino acids. Germline CDR1 and CDR2: LNHDA and SQIVND (reference sequence). In DNA, the CDR3 is TGTGCCAGTAATTTTGGGGGAGGCTCCTACAATGAGCAGTTCTTC. Translating it yields CASNFGGGSYNEQFF.

The V call is TRBV11-1, the J call TRBJ2-2; 8 nucleotides match TRBD1. The ends lost 8 bases at V and 6 bases at J; junction bases unmatched: 14. The V gene's germline CDR1 is SGHAT and CDR2 FQDESV (reference sequence). CDR3 size: 16 residues. CDR3 loop: CASRRGRQGNAGELFF. Written as DNA, the CDR3 is TGTGCCAGCCGCCGAGGGAGACAGGGGAATGCCGGGGAGCTGTTTTTT.

This clonotype turned up a few times. The chain links TRBV20-1 to TRBJ2-3; D uncertain. Trimming removed 0 bases from V and 0 bases from J, with 4 bases in between. The CDR3 spans 13 residues. Looked up from germline, CDR1 is DFQATT and CDR2 is SNEGSKA (reference sequence). Here the CDR3 DNA reads TGCAGTGCTAGAGAAGCTAGCACAGATACGCAGTATTTT. It is translated as CSAREASTDTQYF.

In DNA, the CDR3 is TGTGCCAGCAGCCAATCGAGGGAGCTGTTTTTT. The encoded protein is CASSQSRELFF. The V call is TRBV3-1, the J call TRBJ2-2; D is uncertain. V gave up 2 bases and J gave up 9 bases, with 4 bases separating them. CDR1 and CDR2 from the germline V gene are LGHDT and YNNKEL (reference sequence). The CDR3 has 11 amino acids.

V is TRBV11-2 and J is TRBJ1-1; the match to TRBD1 covers 11 bases. Trimming removed 5 bases from V and 4 bases from J; junction bases left unmatched: 9. Germline lookup yields CDR1 SGHAT and CDR2 FQNNGV. The CDR3 is 16 residues long. CDR3 nucleotides: TGTGCCAGCAGCCGGAGACCGGGGACAGGGGGCACTGAAGCTTTCTTT. Translated, it gives CASSRRPGTGGTEAFF. The full variable domain, with the rest looked up from reference TRBV11-2 and TRBJ1-1, is EAGVAQSPRYKIIEKRQSVAFWCNPISGHATLYWYQQILGQGPKLLIQFQNNGVVDDSQLPKDRFSAERLKGVDSTLKIQPAKLEDSAVYLCASSRRPGTGGTEAFFGQGTRLTVV.

This chain connects TRBV19 to TRBJ1-2; D remains unclear. This CDR3 region has 13 residues. With 10 bases removed from V and 4 bases from J, the gap between germline ends came to 16 bases. Germline V gene sequence: CDR1 LNHDA, CDR2 SQIVND (reference sequence). CDR3 region: CATSLSGPYGYTF. The CDR3 nucleotides are TGTGCCACATCATTGTCTGGTCCCTATGGCTACACCTTC.

This clonotype was observed a few times. The chain combines TRBV7-3 with TRBJ1-3; no clear D gene. This CDR3 comprises 15 residues. Trimming shortened V by 1 base and J by 0 bases, and 7 bases separated the two germline ends. Germline CDR1 SGHTA, CDR2 FQGTGA. The CDR3 bases are TGTGCCAGCAGCTTAATCGGTGCCTCTGGAAACACCATATATTTT. This encodes CASSLIGASGNTIYF.

The CDR3 DNA follows: TGTGCCAGCAGTTACTCGAGACAGGGGGAATCACCCCTCCACTTT. This gives the protein CASSYSRQGESPLHF. The genes are TRBV6-6 and TRBJ1-6, with 9 bases that match TRBD1. Germline trimming cut 0 bases from V and 10 bases from J; bases unmatched to any gene: 4. CDR3 size: 15 residues. CDR1 and CDR2 from the germline V gene are MNHNY and SVGAGI (reference sequence).

The chain couples TRBV18 to TRBJ2-2; a possible D gene is TRBD2 (5 bases). Trimming pared 0 bases from V and 0 bases from J, leaving 11 bases between. This CDR3 comprises 17 residues. Germline V CDR1 and CDR2: KGHSH, LQKENI. CDR3 bases: TGTGCCAGCTCACCACCATCTCCGGGAACGAACACCGGGGAGCTGTTTTTT. Translating it yields CASSPPSPGTNTGELFF.